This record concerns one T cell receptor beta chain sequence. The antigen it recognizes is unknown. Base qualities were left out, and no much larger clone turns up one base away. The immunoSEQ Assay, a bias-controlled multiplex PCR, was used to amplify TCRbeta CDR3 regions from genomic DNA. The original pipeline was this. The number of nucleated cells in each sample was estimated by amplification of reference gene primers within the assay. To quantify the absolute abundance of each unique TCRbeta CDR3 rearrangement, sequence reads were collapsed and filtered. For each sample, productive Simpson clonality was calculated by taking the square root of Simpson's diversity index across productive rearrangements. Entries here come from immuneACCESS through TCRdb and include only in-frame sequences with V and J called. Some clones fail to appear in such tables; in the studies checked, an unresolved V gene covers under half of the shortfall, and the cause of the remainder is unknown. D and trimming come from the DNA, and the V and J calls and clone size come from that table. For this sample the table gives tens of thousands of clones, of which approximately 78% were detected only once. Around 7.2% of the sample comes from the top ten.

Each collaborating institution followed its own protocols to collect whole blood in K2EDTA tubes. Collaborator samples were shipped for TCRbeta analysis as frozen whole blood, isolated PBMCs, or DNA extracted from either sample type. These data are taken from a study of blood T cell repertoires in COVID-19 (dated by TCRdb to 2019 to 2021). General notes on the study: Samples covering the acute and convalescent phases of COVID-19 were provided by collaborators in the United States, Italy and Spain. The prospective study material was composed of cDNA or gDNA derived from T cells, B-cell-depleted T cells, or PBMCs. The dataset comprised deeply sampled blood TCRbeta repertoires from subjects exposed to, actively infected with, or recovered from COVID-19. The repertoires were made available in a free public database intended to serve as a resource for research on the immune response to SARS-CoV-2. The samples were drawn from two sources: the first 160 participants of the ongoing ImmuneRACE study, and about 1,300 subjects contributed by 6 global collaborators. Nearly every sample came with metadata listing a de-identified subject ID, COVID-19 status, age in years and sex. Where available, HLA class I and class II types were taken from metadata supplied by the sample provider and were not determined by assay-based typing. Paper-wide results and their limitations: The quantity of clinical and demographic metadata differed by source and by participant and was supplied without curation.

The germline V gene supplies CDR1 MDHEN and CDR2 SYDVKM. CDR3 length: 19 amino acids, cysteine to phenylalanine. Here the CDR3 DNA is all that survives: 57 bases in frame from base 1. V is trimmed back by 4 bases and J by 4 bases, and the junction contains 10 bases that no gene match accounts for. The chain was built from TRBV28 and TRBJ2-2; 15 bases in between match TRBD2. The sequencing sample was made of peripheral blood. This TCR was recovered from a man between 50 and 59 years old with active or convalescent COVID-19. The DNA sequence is TGTGCCAGCAGTTCACGTCGGACTAGCGGGGGGGGTTCCACCGGGGAGCTGTTTTTT. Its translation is CASSSRRTSGGGSTGELFF.